The clone carrying this T cell receptor (beta chain) appeared a single time. These data originate in a study of blood T cell repertoires in COVID-19. Study-level background: COVID-19 samples, acute and convalescent, were from the United States, Italy and Spain. The analysed material was cDNA or gDNA that came from T cells, B-cell-depleted T cells, or PBMCs.

Original handling: Quantification of nucleated cells was approximated via reference gene primer amplification. Clones were read by immunoSEQ multiplex PCR, and TCRdb kept only the in-frame ones, dropping some. V and J calls and clone size follow that table, whereas D and trimming were derived from the DNA. The table shows roughly 150,000 clones, with around four fifths occurring only once. This clonotype was obtained from a human donor in a cohort sampled during active COVID-19. Input material: peripheral blood.

The CDR3 bases are TGTGCCAGCTCGACGACAGGGGGCGCCGGGAATAATTCACCCCTCCACTTT. This sequence encodes CASSTTGGAGNNSPLHF. The V and J genes are TRBV18 and TRBJ1-6; 10 positions match TRBD1. The CDR3 consists of 17 residues. With V trimmed by 6 bases and J by 5 bases, 10 bases remained unmatched. CDR1 and CDR2 (germline): KGHSH, LQKENI.